The 26 T cell receptor beta chains reported below all come from one sample, sequenced in a study of T cells after yellow fever vaccination. TCRdb used MiXCR to reprocess the 5' RACE reads, holding one entry per CDR3 protein. The sample contains about 340,000 distinct CDR3 sequences, approximately 12% of which appear only once. Specimen: CD4+ T cells sorted from PBMCs, collected 15 days after the yellow fever booster vaccination. These receptors originate from a man younger than 35 who received the YFV17D yellow fever vaccine.

This clonotype was observed a handful of times. This chain connects TRBV9 to TRBJ2-3; 8 bases align to TRBD2. V shed 6 bases and J 3 bases; nucleotides not matched to a gene: 6. This CDR3 spans 14 amino acids. CDR1 SGDLS and CDR2 YYNGEE come from the germline V gene. CDR3 protein: CASMAGGSTDTQYF. The CDR3 nucleotides are TGTGCCAGCATGGCGGGGGGTTCGACAGATACGCAGTATTTT. The whole variable domain, filled in from reference TRBV9 and TRBJ2-3, reads DSGVTQTPKHLITATGQRVTLRCSPRSGDLSVYWYQQSLDQGLQFLIQYYNGEERAKGNILERFSAQQFPDLHSELNLSSLELGDSALYFCASMAGGSTDTQYFGPGTRLTVL.

This chain links TRBV4-1 with TRBJ2-1; D might be TRBD1 or TRBD2, each matching 5 bases. Trimming removed 0 bases at V and 0 bases at J, with 12 bases between. CDR1 is MGHRA, CDR2 YSYEKL, per germline. There are 17 residues in the CDR3. CDR3 amino acids: CASSQDMGRSSYNEQFF. The CDR3 bases are TGCGCCAGCAGCCAAGATATGGGACGGAGCTCCTACAATGAGCAGTTCTTC.

V usage is TRBV24-1 and J usage is TRBJ2-3; a weak D match, TRBD2 (5 bases). CDR1 is KGHDR, CDR2 SFDVKD, per germline. The CDR3 consists of 13 residues. V lost 5 bases and J lost 8, with 13 bases in between. This chain's CDR3 is CATSVTAGGTQYF. CDR3 coding DNA: TGTGCCACCAGTGTGACCGCCGGAGGTACGCAGTATTTT.

V is TRBV6-6 and J is TRBJ1-1, with 7 bases fitting TRBD1. There are 14 residues in the CDR3. The junction had 5 bases not matched to a gene; V was cut back by 4 bases and J by 3 bases. The germline V gene has CDR1 MNHNY and CDR2 SVGAGI (reference sequence). The DNA of the CDR3 is TGTGCCAGCAGTTTGCGGGACAGCCACACTGAAGCTTTCTTT. Translation: CASSLRDSHTEAFF.

The chain couples TRBV4-1 to TRBJ1-1; maybe TRBD1 (5 bases). V gave up 1 base and J gave up 4 bases, with 13 bases separating them. The germline V gene encodes CDR1 MGHRA and CDR2 YSYEKL. This CDR3 spans 15 amino acids. The CDR3 loop reads CASSQGRQRGTEAFF. In DNA form, the CDR3 reads TGCGCCAGCAGCCAAGGCCGACAGAGGGGCACTGAAGCTTTCTTT.

This clonotype appeared a few times. This chain connects TRBV7-2 to TRBJ2-5, with D uncertain. The CDR3 is 12 residues long. V was clipped by 3 bases and J by 4 bases, with 6 bases between them. Germline V lookup: CDR1 SGHTA, CDR2 FQGNSA. The CDR3 region has the DNA TGTGCCAGCAGCTTGCTAACAGAGACCCAGTACTTC. Translating gives CASSLLTETQYF.

This clonotype occurred a few times. The V gene is TRBV20-1, the J gene TRBJ2-1, with D tentatively TRBD1 or TRBD2 (6 bases each). This CDR3 region has 13 residues. Trimming took off 8 bases at V and 7 bases at J, with 18 bases between the two ends. Germline values: CDR1 DFQATT, CDR2 SNEGSKA (reference sequence). The CDR3 loop reads CSPSGANDNEQFF. In DNA, the CDR3 is TGCAGTCCCTCGGGGGCCAATGATAATGAGCAGTTCTTC.

In this sample, this clonotype turned up a few times. This sequence joins TRBV20-1 and TRBJ2-3; TRBD2 matches at 9 bases. Germline values: CDR1 DFQATT, CDR2 SNEGSKA (reference sequence). CDR3 length: 15 residues. The V and J ends lost 2 bases and 0 bases, in that order; junction bases with no gene match: 3. As DNA, the CDR3 is TGCAGTGCTAGACTAGCGGGGATAAGCACAGATACGCAGTATTTT. Amino acids: CSARLAGISTDTQYF.

This clonotype has more than one count but fewer than ten. The rearrangement links TRBV3-1 to TRBJ1-1, with D maybe TRBD1 (5 bases). The V end was cut by 0 bases, the J end by 7 bases, with 12 bases between. This CDR3 spans 14 amino acids. Germline CDR1 LGHDT, CDR2 YNNKEL (reference sequence). CDR3 loop: CASSQDARVGEAFF. The CDR3 DNA sequence: TGTGCCAGCAGCCAAGATGCCAGGGTCGGTGAAGCTTTCTTT. Variable domain in full (rest from reference TRBV3-1 and TRBJ1-1): DTAVSQTPKYLVTQMGNDKSIKCEQNLGHDTMYWYKQDSKKFLKIMFSYNNKELIINETVPNRFSPKSPDKAHLNLHINSLELGDSAVYFCASSQDARVGEAFFGQGTRLTVV.

In its sample, this clonotype was seen a few times. The chain couples TRBV7-2 to TRBJ2-5; possibly TRBD1 for D (5 bases). Trimming left V 3 bases short and J 5 bases short, with 16 bases between. Looked up from germline, CDR1 is SGHTA and CDR2 is FQGNSA. The CDR3 runs 15 residues. CDR3 region: CASSFKGAPAETQYF. CDR3 coding DNA: TGTGCCAGCAGCTTTAAAGGGGCTCCAGCTGAGACCCAGTACTTC.

In the case of this clonotype: The junction departs from germline at one end; a sequencing error may be responsible. The chain recombines TRBV19 with TRBJ1-2; maybe TRBD1 (6 bases). Germline CDR1 is LNHDA and CDR2 is SQIVND (reference sequence). CDR3 length: 16 residues. CDR3: CASSLEGHLETYGYTF. DNA of the CDR3: TGTGCCAGTAGTCTAGAGGGACACTTGGAAACCTATGGCTACACCTTC.

In DNA form, the CDR3 reads TGTGCCAGCGGACAAGATACGCAGTATTTT. This codes for CASGQDTQYF. The chain couples TRBV9 to TRBJ2-3; D is perhaps TRBD1 (5 bases). The germline V gene encodes CDR1 SGDLS and CDR2 YYNGEE. V was clipped by 7 bases and J by 5 bases, with 5 bases between them. This CDR3 region has 10 residues.

This clonotype was picked up many times. V and J are TRBV12-3 or TRBV12-4 and TRBJ1-1, with 7 positions matching TRBD1. The trim removed 3 bases at V and 1 base at J, leaving 2 bases unmatched. This CDR3 spans 14 amino acids. The CDR3 DNA reads TGTGCCAGCAGTTTCAACAGGGGGAACACTGAAGCTTTCTTT. It encodes CASSFNRGNTEAFF.

This clonotype appeared a few times. The chain employs TRBV4-1 and TRBJ2-3; D is perhaps TRBD2 (6 bases). Germline V lookup: CDR1 MGHRA, CDR2 YSYEKL. The V gene lost 3 bases and the J gene lost 5 bases, with 12 bases spanning the gap. This CDR3 is built from 14 residues. The CDR3 nucleotides read TGCGCCAGCAGCCAGGAATTAGCGGTAGATACGCAGTATTTT. This translates into CASSQELAVDTQYF.

The V and J genes are TRBV28 and TRBJ1-2, with TRBD1 as a possible D gene (5 bases). V was cut by 5 bases and J by 8 bases, with 21 bases left in between. The CDR3 runs 15 residues. Germline assignment: CDR1 MDHEN and CDR2 SYDVKM. The CDR3 DNA is TGTGCCAGCAGTATTGGCAGGCAGCGGGGGAAGGGCTACACCTTC. Translated: CASSIGRQRGKGYTF.

This clonotype was detected only a few times. The CDR3 nucleotides are TGTGCCAGTAGTATACTCGCCAACTATGGCTACACCTTC. This sequence encodes CASSILANYGYTF. J is TRBJ1-2 and V is TRBV19; no reliable D call. Germline loops: CDR1 LNHDA, CDR2 SQIVND (reference sequence). This CDR3 has 13 amino acids. V gave up 2 bases and J gave up 2 bases, with 6 bases separating them.

V and J are TRBV20-1 and TRBJ1-1; the match to TRBD1 covers 8 bases. This CDR3 has 14 residues. V lost 5 bases, J lost 1 base, and 6 bases stayed unmatched. Germline V lookup: CDR1 DFQATT, CDR2 SNEGSKA (reference sequence). In nucleotides, the CDR3 is TGCAGTGCTTATCCCGGGACAGGGAACACTGAAGCTTTCTTT. As protein: CSAYPGTGNTEAFF.

This clonotype occurred a few times. This chain connects TRBV20-1 to TRBJ2-1; 9 nucleotides line up with TRBD1. J lost 7 bases, V lost 5 bases, and 6 bases had no gene match. Germline CDR1 is DFQATT and CDR2 is SNEGSKA (reference sequence). The CDR3 consists of 13 residues. The CDR3 coding sequence is TGCAGTGCTCCCGGGACAGGGATTAATGAGCAGTTCTTC. Protein sequence: CSAPGTGINEQFF.

This clonotype appeared a few times. V is TRBV7-3 and J is TRBJ1-1; perhaps TRBD1 as D (5 bases). CDR1 and CDR2 from the germline V gene are SGHTA and FQGTGA. The CDR3 length is 13 residues. Trimming left V 5 bases short and J 11 bases short, with 18 bases between. CDR3 DNA: TGTGCCAGCAGCCCCGGGACGGCGGGTTTTGCTTTCTTT. It is translated as CASSPGTAGFAFF.

This clonotype has more than one count but fewer than ten. The rearrangement uses TRBV4-3 and TRBJ2-7; D is undetermined. Germline CDR1 LGHNA, CDR2 YSLEER. V dropped 1 base and J dropped 0 bases, with 10 bases sitting between them. This CDR3 is 15 amino acids long. CDR3 bases: TGCGCCAGCAGCCAAGGAGGTTCTAGCTCCTACGAGCAGTACTTC. It is translated as CASSQGGSSSYEQYF.

This clonotype was counted a few times. The rearrangement joins TRBV6-2 or TRBV6-3 to TRBJ2-7, with D tentatively TRBD2 (6 bases). CDR1 is MNHEY and CDR2 is SVGEGT in the germline V gene. The CDR3 extends over 15 amino acids. V lost 0 bases, J lost 2 bases, and 11 bases lay in between. The CDR3 bases are TGTGCCAGCAGTTACTCGGCGGGGATCGCCTACGAGCAGTACGTC. Translation: CASSYSAGIAYEQYV.

This clonotype was recorded a few times. CDR3: CASSVNRGIGELFF. CDR3 nucleotide sequence: TGCGCCAGCAGCGTGAACAGGGGTATCGGGGAGCTGTTTTTT. The chain joins TRBV4-3 to TRBJ2-2; 7 positions agree with TRBD1. This CDR3 spans 14 amino acids. Trimming cost V 5 bases and J 7 bases; bases outside gene matches: 7. CDR1 and CDR2 (germline): LGHNA, YSLEER.

This clonotype was detected a few times. As DNA, the CDR3 is TGCAGTGCACTCGGACTAGCGGGGGGAGGGGATGAGCAGTTCTTC. Residues: CSALGLAGGGDEQFF. V and J are TRBV20-1 and TRBJ2-1, with 14 bases matching TRBD2. The CDR3 consists of 15 residues. The V gene end was trimmed by 6 bases and the J gene end by 8 bases; junction bases not matched to a gene: 9. Germline V CDR1 and CDR2: DFQATT, SNEGSKA (reference sequence).

The CDR3 spells CASTMGGQTSGNTGELFF. Written as DNA, the CDR3 is TGTGCCAGCACCATGGGGGGCCAGACCTCGGGAAACACCGGGGAGCTGTTTTTT. The rearrangement uses TRBV7-6 and TRBJ2-2; D possibly matches TRBD1 or TRBD2 (6 bases each). This CDR3 spans 18 amino acids. Germline V CDR1 and CDR2: SGHVS, FNYEAQ. The germline V and J ends were trimmed by 7 bases and 2 bases, with 23 bases remaining between them. The whole variable domain, remainder taken from reference TRBV7-6 and TRBJ2-2, is GAGVSQSPRYKVTKRGQDVALRCDPISGHVSLYWYRQALGQGPEFLTYFNYEAQQDKSGLPNDRFSAERPEGSISTLTIQRTEQRDSAMYRCASTMGGQTSGNTGELFFGEGSRLTVL.

This clonotype was picked up many times. The V and J genes are TRBV5-1 and TRBJ1-6; 7 bases align to TRBD1. From germline, CDR1 is SGHRS and CDR2 YFSETQ. The CDR3 loop spans 14 amino acids. V shed 6 bases and J 7 bases; nucleotides not matched to a gene: 7. This CDR3 is CASNEQGDNSPLHF. DNA for the CDR3: TGCGCCAGCAACGAGCAGGGGGACAATTCACCCCTCCACTTT.

The gene calls are TRBV5-4 and TRBJ1-2, with a weak D call TRBD1 (5 bases). This CDR3 contains 15 residues. V was clipped by 0 bases and J by 3 bases, with 12 bases between them. The germline V gene encodes CDR1 SGHNT and CDR2 YYREEE (reference sequence). DNA of the CDR3: TGTGCCAGCAGCTTGGCCCCAGGGAGTCACTATGGCTACACCTTC. Its translation is CASSLAPGSHYGYTF. The whole variable domain, filled in from reference TRBV5-4 and TRBJ1-2, reads ETGVTQSPTHLIKTRGQQVTLRCSSQSGHNTVSWYQQALGQGPQFIFQYYREEENGRGNFPPRFSGLQFPNYSSELNVNALELDDSALYLCASSLAPGSHYGYTFGSGTRLTVV.